Listed below are T cell receptor beta chains from one sample, sequenced in a study of PD-1 blockade in mismatch repair-deficient tumors. Produced via immunoSEQ multiplex PCR; TCRdb's table is partial and in-frame only. The sample holds tens of thousands of clones, 80% to 90% seen once. Sequencing used peripheral blood, obtained 44 weeks after starting pembrolizumab. These receptor sequences come from an adult with mismatch repair-deficient cancer. Each CDR3 is given with its conserved first and last residue. The D gene is left open where the match is weak. Rows give clone size only sometimes, using once, few, many, or a class for an expanded clone.

abundance: .; d_gene: .; v_gene: TRBV29-1; j_gene: TRBJ1-2; CDR3aa: CSVIGRAGYTF; CDR3nt: TGCAGCGTTATTGGCAGGGCTGGCTACACCTTC
abundance: .; d_gene: .; v_gene: TRBV7-8; j_gene: TRBJ2-5; CDR3aa: CASSLVVDPGGTQYF; CDR3nt: TGTGCCAGCAGCTTGGTGGTCGACCCCGGGGGAACCCAGTACTTC
abundance: .; d_gene: .; v_gene: TRBV6-6; j_gene: TRBJ1-5; CDR3aa: CASLTGTNQPQHF; CDR3nt: TGTGCCAGCTTAACCGGGACAAATCAGCCCCAGCATTTT
abundance: .; d_gene: TRBD2; v_gene: TRBV7-6; j_gene: TRBJ2-1; CDR3aa: CASSLVIAGVSYNEQFF; CDR3nt: TGTGCCAGCAGCTTAGTAATAGCGGGAGTATCCTACAATGAGCAGTTCTTC
abundance: .; d_gene: .; v_gene: TRBV10-3; j_gene: TRBJ2-5; CDR3aa: CAISAGFEETQYF; CDR3nt: TGTGCCATCAGCGCAGGGTTCGAAGAGACCCAGTACTTC
abundance: .; d_gene: .; v_gene: TRBV5-4; j_gene: TRBJ2-7; CDR3aa: CASSLDRNSPYEQYF; CDR3nt: TGTGCCAGCAGCTTGGACCGTAACAGCCCCTACGAGCAGTACTTC
abundance: .; d_gene: .; v_gene: TRBV11-1; j_gene: TRBJ2-3; CDR3aa: CASSLETGRSTDTQYF; CDR3nt: TGTGCCAGCAGCTTAGAAACGGGGAGAAGCACAGATACGCAGTATTTT
abundance: .; d_gene: .; v_gene: TRBV4-1; j_gene: TRBJ1-4; CDR3aa: CASSQPIAGGIREKLFF; CDR3nt: TGCGCCAGCAGCCAACCAATCGCCGGGGGGATTCGGGAAAAACTGTTTTTT
abundance: .; d_gene: .; v_gene: TRBV14; j_gene: TRBJ2-5; CDR3aa: CASSQVWGWVQYF; CDR3nt: TGTGCCAGCAGCCAAGTGTGGGGATGGGTCCAGTACTTC
abundance: .; d_gene: TRBD1; v_gene: TRBV9; j_gene: TRBJ2-7; CDR3aa: CASSVGQGFYHEQYF; CDR3nt: TGTGCCAGCAGCGTAGGACAGGGTTTTTACCACGAGCAGTACTTC
abundance: .; d_gene: TRBD1; v_gene: TRBV11-2; j_gene: TRBJ1-1; CDR3aa: CASSARDREGDTEAFF; CDR3nt: TGTGCCAGCAGCGCCCGGGACAGGGAGGGGGACACTGAAGCTTTCTTT
abundance: .; d_gene: .; v_gene: TRBV6-1; j_gene: TRBJ1-2; CDR3aa: CASSEGAVGEGGYTF; CDR3nt: TGTGCCAGCAGTGAAGGGGCCGTAGGGGAGGGTGGCTACACCTTC
abundance: .; d_gene: TRBD2; v_gene: TRBV12-5; j_gene: TRBJ2-2; CDR3aa: CASGRGGKNTGELFF; CDR3nt: TGTGCTAGTGGTCGCGGGGGTAAAAACACCGGGGAGCTGTTTTTT
abundance: .; d_gene: .; v_gene: TRBV23-1; j_gene: TRBJ2-7; CDR3aa: CASPGAGSEQYF; CDR3nt: TGCGCCAGCCCGGGGGCAGGCAGCGAGCAGTACTTC
abundance: .; d_gene: .; v_gene: TRBV9; j_gene: TRBJ1-3; CDR3aa: CASSRKADTSSGNTIYF; CDR3nt: TGTGCCAGCAGCAGAAAAGCGGACACGAGCTCTGGAAACACCATATATTTT
abundance: once; d_gene: .; v_gene: TRBV27; j_gene: TRBJ2-2; CDR3aa: CASTLRASANTGELFF; CDR3nt: TGTGCCAGCACGCTTCGGGCTAGCGCGAACACCGGGGAGCTGTTTTTT
abundance: .; d_gene: TRBD2; v_gene: TRBV5-1; j_gene: TRBJ2-3; CDR3aa: CASRPGLAGGRGTDTQYF; CDR3nt: TGCGCCAGCAGGCCGGGACTAGCGGGAGGAAGAGGCACAGATACGCAGTATTTT
abundance: .; d_gene: .; v_gene: TRBV4-3; j_gene: TRBJ1-5; CDR3aa: CASSQDMQQGQPQHF; CDR3nt: TGCGCCAGCAGCCAAGATATGCAGCAGGGTCAGCCCCAGCATTTT
abundance: .; d_gene: .; v_gene: TRBV19; j_gene: TRBJ1-5; CDR3aa: CASTPPGRDQPQHF; CDR3nt: TGTGCCAGTACCCCCCCTGGTCGGGATCAGCCCCAGCATTTT
abundance: few; d_gene: TRBD1; v_gene: TRBV28; j_gene: TRBJ1-2; CDR3aa: CASSPPGTGNYYGYTF; CDR3nt: TGTGCCAGCAGTCCACCCGGGACAGGGAACTACTATGGCTACACCTTC
abundance: few; d_gene: .; v_gene: TRBV18; j_gene: TRBJ2-2; CDR3aa: CASSPPEGVRDGELFF; CDR3nt: TGTGCCAGCTCACCACCGGAGGGTGTTCGGGATGGGGAGCTGTTTTTT
abundance: .; d_gene: TRBD1; v_gene: TRBV28; j_gene: TRBJ1-4; CDR3aa: CASSRGQDATNEKLFF; CDR3nt: TGTGCCAGCAGCCGTGGACAGGATGCAACTAATGAAAAACTGTTTTTT
abundance: .; d_gene: .; v_gene: TRBV6-1; j_gene: TRBJ1-1; CDR3aa: CASTQVWENTEAFF; CDR3nt: TGTGCCAGCACTCAAGTTTGGGAAAACACTGAAGCTTTCTTT
abundance: .; d_gene: TRBD1; v_gene: TRBV5-1; j_gene: TRBJ1-4; CDR3aa: CASSLSGGRNEKLFF; CDR3nt: TGCGCCAGCAGCTTATCAGGGGGACGTAATGAAAAACTGTTTTTT
abundance: .; d_gene: .; v_gene: TRBV7-2; j_gene: TRBJ2-7; CDR3aa: CASSLRQGLKEQYF; CDR3nt: TGTGCCAGCAGCTTACGGCAGGGCCTTAAGGAGCAGTACTTC
abundance: .; d_gene: TRBD2; v_gene: TRBV6-6; j_gene: TRBJ2-2; CDR3aa: CASSKREVTGELFF; CDR3nt: TGTGCCAGCAGTAAGCGGGAGGTAACCGGGGAGCTGTTTTTT
abundance: .; d_gene: .; v_gene: TRBV19; j_gene: TRBJ1-2; CDR3aa: CASRPGRGDYGYTF; CDR3nt: TGTGCCAGTAGGCCGGGGAGAGGGGACTATGGCTACACCTTC
abundance: .; d_gene: .; v_gene: TRBV5-6; j_gene: TRBJ2-7; CDR3aa: CASRRGAFEEQYF; CDR3nt: TGTGCCAGCAGGAGGGGCGCGTTTGAAGAGCAGTACTTC
abundance: few; d_gene: .; v_gene: TRBV6-5; j_gene: TRBJ1-5; CDR3aa: CASGDLIDSNQPQHF; CDR3nt: TGTGCCAGTGGGGACCTCATCGATAGCAATCAGCCCCAGCATTTT
abundance: .; d_gene: TRBD1; v_gene: TRBV29-1; j_gene: TRBJ1-1; CDR3aa: CSVQTGGGRTEAFF; CDR3nt: TGCAGCGTTCAAACAGGGGGGGGAAGGACTGAAGCTTTCTTT
abundance: once; d_gene: .; v_gene: TRBV5-6; j_gene: TRBJ2-3; CDR3aa: CASSLDRPDTQYF; CDR3nt: TGTGCCAGCAGCTTGGATCGCCCAGATACGCAGTATTTT
abundance: .; d_gene: .; v_gene: TRBV4-1; j_gene: TRBJ2-1; CDR3aa: CASSQGPKVGYYEQFF; CDR3nt: TGCGCCAGCAGCCAAGGCCCCAAAGTGGGGTACTATGAGCAGTTCTTC
abundance: .; d_gene: TRBD2; v_gene: TRBV18; j_gene: TRBJ2-5; CDR3aa: CASSSRTSGGIPETQYF; CDR3nt: TGTGCCAGCTCATCACGGACTAGCGGGGGGATCCCCGAGACCCAGTACTTC
abundance: .; d_gene: TRBD2; v_gene: TRBV19; j_gene: TRBJ2-1; CDR3aa: CASSSSGSYNEQFF; CDR3nt: TGTGCCAGTAGTTCTAGCGGCTCCTACAATGAGCAGTTCTTC
abundance: .; d_gene: TRBD2; v_gene: TRBV9; j_gene: TRBJ2-3; CDR3aa: CASSAPGGILSADTQYF; CDR3nt: TGTGCCAGCAGCGCCCCGGGGGGGATCCTGAGCGCAGATACGCAGTATTTT
abundance: .; d_gene: TRBD1; v_gene: TRBV7-9; j_gene: TRBJ1-1; CDR3aa: CASMYGTGGNTEAFF; CDR3nt: TGTGCCAGCATGTATGGGACAGGGGGGAACACTGAAGCTTTCTTT
abundance: .; d_gene: TRBD1; v_gene: TRBV27; j_gene: TRBJ2-7; CDR3aa: CASSSGTGGGEQYF; CDR3nt: TGTGCCAGCAGTTCAGGGACAGGAGGGGGCGAGCAGTACTTC
abundance: .; d_gene: .; v_gene: TRBV7-9; j_gene: TRBJ1-4; CDR3aa: CASSLGNEKLFF; CDR3nt: TGTGCCAGCAGCTTAGGGAATGAAAAACTGTTTTTT
abundance: few; d_gene: .; v_gene: TRBV7-8; j_gene: TRBJ2-7; CDR3aa: CASSGRVEQYF; CDR3nt: TGTGCCAGCAGCGGCAGGGTCGAGCAGTACTTC
abundance: .; d_gene: TRBD2; v_gene: TRBV7-6; j_gene: TRBJ2-3; CDR3aa: CASSIGLAGATDTQYF; CDR3nt: TGTGCCAGCAGCATCGGACTAGCGGGAGCCACAGATACGCAGTATTTT
abundance: .; d_gene: TRBD2; v_gene: TRBV2; j_gene: TRBJ2-2; CDR3aa: CASRKAGGYTGELFF; CDR3nt: TGTGCCAGCAGAAAAGCGGGAGGTTACACCGGGGAGCTGTTTTTT
abundance: .; d_gene: .; v_gene: TRBV30; j_gene: TRBJ1-1; CDR3aa: CAWSVDLRDTEAFF; CDR3nt: TGTGCCTGGAGTGTAGATTTGCGGGACACTGAAGCTTTCTTT
abundance: medium-sized; d_gene: TRBD1; v_gene: TRBV19; j_gene: TRBJ2-7; CDR3aa: CASSIVDRTYEQYF; CDR3nt: TGTGCCAGTAGTATAGTGGACAGGACCTACGAGCAGTACTTC